This TCR beta chain emerged from a study of PD-1 blockade in mismatch repair-deficient tumors. General observations from the study: Tumor-resident clones, often undetectable pretreatment in blood, expanded then contracted after pembrolizumab.

Profiling relied on immunoSEQ multiplex PCR, and the TCRdb table lists in-frame clones only, not all of them. This sample has around 39,000 clones, with around 80% found just once. TCR sequencing covered three patients who responded to pembrolizumab. V was shortened by 3 bases and J by 8 bases, with 11 bases between the two germline ends. Looked up from germline, CDR1 is LNHDA and CDR2 is SQIVND (reference sequence). This CDR3 comprises 13 residues. Of note for this clone: Its antigen is unidentified.

The starting material was PBMCs, obtained about 40 weeks after starting pembrolizumab. The chain combines TRBV19 with TRBJ2-4, with a possible D match to TRBD1 (6 bases). The TCR originated in an adult with mismatch repair-deficient cancer. CDR3 DNA sequence: TGTGCCAGTAGTATGAAACAGGGTTACATTCAGTACTTC. Protein sequence: CASSMKQGYIQYF.